The 6 T cell receptor beta chains presented below share a single source sample, sequenced in a study of blood T cell repertoires in COVID-19. Some clones are missing from TCRdb's copy, which holds only in-frame ones; the method was immunoSEQ multiplex PCR. The table has 200,000 to 250,000 clones, 87% seen once. The sequencing input was PBMCs or T cells enriched from blood (not recorded which). All receptors come from a man between 18 and 29 years old with acute COVID-19.

The chain carries TRBV5-8 and TRBJ1-1, with D unresolved. From germline, CDR1 is SGHTS and CDR2 YDEGEE. With 10 bases removed from V and 1 base from J, the gap between germline ends came to 14 bases. The CDR3 sequence is 13 residues long. Written as DNA, the CDR3 is TGTGCCGGAGGAAGAACTTCGAACACTGAAGCTTTCTTT. This translates into CAGGRTSNTEAFF. The whole variable domain, remainder taken from reference TRBV5-8 and TRBJ1-1, is EAGVTQSPTHLIKTRGQQATLRCSPISGHTSVYWYQQALGLGLQFLLWYDEGEERNRGNFPPRFSGRQFPNYSSELNVNALELEDSALYLCAGGRTSNTEAFFGQGTRLTVV.

The gene calls are TRBV21-1 and TRBJ2-3; TRBD1, as called in the table, went unchecked against the DNA. TRBV21-1 is a recognized pseudogene. CDR3 size: 16 residues. CDR3 in DNA: TGTGCCAGCAGCCAAGGGGGGGGACAGGGCACAGATACGCAGTATTTT. This codes for CASSQGGGQGTDTQYF.

This rearrangement joins TRBV5-1 to TRBJ1-2; 8 nucleotides agree with TRBD1. The trim removed 4 bases at V and 8 bases at J, leaving 7 bases unmatched. This CDR3 has 13 amino acids. Germline lookup yields CDR1 SGHRS and CDR2 YFSETQ. Written as DNA, the CDR3 is TGCGCCAGCAGCCCGGACAGGGTCGGGGGCTACACCTTC. Translating it yields CASSPDRVGGYTF.

This rearrangement joins TRBV28 to TRBJ1-2, with a weak D call TRBD1 (5 bases). Per germline, CDR1 MDHEN and CDR2 SYDVKM. Trimming took 4 bases from V and 7 from J, leaving 10 bases between them. This CDR3 contains 12 residues. This chain's CDR3 is CASSSGTGGYTF. Written as DNA, the CDR3 is TGTGCCAGCAGTTCCGGGACTGGTGGCTACACCTTC.

The J gene is TRBJ2-1, the V gene TRBV11-3; perhaps TRBD1 as D (6 bases). The CDR3 has 17 residues. The V gene lost 2 bases and the J gene lost 3 bases, with 17 bases spanning the gap. Germline loops: CDR1 SGHNT, CDR2 YENEEA. CDR3 sequence reads: CASSLRGGTSYYNEQFF. CDR3 nucleotide sequence: TGTGCCAGCAGCTTAAGGGGTGGGACATCTTACTACAATGAGCAGTTCTTC. The complete variable domain, with remaining parts taken from reference TRBV11-3 and TRBJ2-1, reads EAGVVQSPRYKIIEKKQPVAFWCNPISGHNTLYWYLQNLGQGPELLIRYENEEAVDDSQLPKDRFSAERLKGVDSTLKIQPAELGDSAVYLCASSLRGGTSYYNEQFFGPGTRLTVL.

This clone was observed a few times. This chain uses TRBV7-9 with TRBJ1-1, with D unresolved. Germline CDR1 reads SEHNR; CDR2 reads FQNEAQ (reference sequence). Trimming took 5 bases from V and 6 from J, leaving 13 bases between them. There are 13 residues in the CDR3. The CDR3 protein is CASSREGLAEAFF. The CDR3 DNA is TGTGCCAGCAGCCGCGAGGGCCTCGCTGAAGCTTTCTTT.